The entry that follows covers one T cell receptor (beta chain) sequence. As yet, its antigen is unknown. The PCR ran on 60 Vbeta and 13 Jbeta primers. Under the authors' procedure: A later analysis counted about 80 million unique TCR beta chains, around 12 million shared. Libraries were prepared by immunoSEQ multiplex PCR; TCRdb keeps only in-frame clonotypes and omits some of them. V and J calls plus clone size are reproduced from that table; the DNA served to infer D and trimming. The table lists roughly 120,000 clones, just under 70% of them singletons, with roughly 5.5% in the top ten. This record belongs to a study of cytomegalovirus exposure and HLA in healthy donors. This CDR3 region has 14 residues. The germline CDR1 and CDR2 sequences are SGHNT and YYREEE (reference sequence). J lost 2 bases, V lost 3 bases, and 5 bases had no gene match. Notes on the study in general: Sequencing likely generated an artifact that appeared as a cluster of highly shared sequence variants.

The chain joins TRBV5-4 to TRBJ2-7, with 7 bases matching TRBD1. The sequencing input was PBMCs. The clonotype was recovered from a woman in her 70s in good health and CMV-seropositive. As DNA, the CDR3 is TGTGCCAGCAGCTCAACCGGGACAGCCTACGAGCAGTACTTC. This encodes CASSSTGTAYEQYF. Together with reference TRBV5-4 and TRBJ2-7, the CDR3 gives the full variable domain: ETGVTQSPTHLIKTRGQQVTLRCSSQSGHNTVSWYQQALGQGPQFIFQYYREEENGRGNFPPRFSGLQFPNYSSELNVNALELDDSALYLCASSSTGTAYEQYFGPGTRLTVT.